This T cell receptor (beta chain) was obtained from a study of T cell responses to AZD1222 COVID-19 vaccine (dated by TCRdb to the early 2020s). Context from the whole study: AZD1222 recipients whose second dose came at about 4 weeks and those whose second dose came at about 12 weeks were combined into one group, since spike-specific TCR depth and breadth did not differ between the two schedules. TCR sequencing covered 233 trial participants: 200 to 210 given two doses of AZD1222 and some 25 given two doses of MenACWY control vaccine. Trial participants were enrolled into age subgroups of 18-55, 56-69 and 70-plus years, which contained 148, 28 and 57 TCR-sequenced participants, respectively. Study-wide conclusions, independent of this receptor: Participants were mostly white British, with more females than males. The authors suggested clonal diversity may have been underestimated. After two AZD1222 doses, both the breadth and the depth of spike-specific TCRs were significantly higher than at day 0 and than in MenACWY recipients. Because no samples from the day 14 peak response were available, repertoires could be characterized only after the peak T cell response. In the small 56-69-year group, the increase in depth fell short of significance, most likely because of low power. Vaccine-associated CD4 TCRs spanned the whole spike protein, with dominant responses in regions 160-218 and 743-854. Conclusions about previously exposed vaccinees are limited because only five to seven AZD1222 recipients were SARS-CoV-2 seropositive at baseline. Reportedly, close to half of the unique spike-specific TCRs recognized epitopes lying outside the regions that are mutated in the B.1.351 and B.1.1.7 variants.

In regard to this clone: What antigen it recognizes has not been identified. Base quality data are lacking; no much larger clone is found one base away.

The CDR3 holds 14 amino acids from the cysteine to the phenylalanine. The retained sequence is limited to the CDR3, 42 bases, with the frame set at the first base. V sheds 7 bases and J sheds 2 bases, leaving 15 bases between their ends. The germline V gene provides CDR1 SQVTM and CDR2 ANQGSEA. The CDR3 regions of human TCRbeta chains were analyzed by immunosequencing. Per the original workflow: Repertoire TCRs were matched against a reference library of SARS-CoV-2-specific TCRs generated with the MIRA antigen-specificity platform. Breadth meant the fraction of unique TCRs that were SARS-CoV-2-associated, whereas depth meant the fraction of total T cells that were SARS-CoV-2-associated. Each spike-specific TCR was assigned to its reactive spike region and to a CD4 or CD8 class using the MIRA data. Log10-transformed breadth and depth values were compared by one-way ANOVA with Sidak's multiple comparisons tests. Drawn from immuneACCESS, this table holds only the in-frame rearrangements with V and J called that TCRdb kept. Clones are partly lost; checked studies trace under half to an unresolved V gene and leave the rest unexplained. That table supplies the V and J calls and clone size; D and trimming were determined from the DNA. The sample table records some 90,000 clones; about 89% of these occur just once. Clones ranked in the top ten supply 2.4% of the sample.

The time point label, as the study defines it: baseline before first vaccination. Vaccinee samples came from UK trials COV001 and COV002, including a single-blind randomized controlled phase 2/3 trial of AZD1222 (ChAdOx1 nCoV-19) in healthy adults. For TCRbeta chain sequencing, PBMC samples from trial participants were taken at day 0 and at day 28 after the second dose. This chain joins TRBV29-1 to TRBJ2-1; the D gene lacks a confident call. Sequencing was performed on peripheral blood, taken on day 0 of AZD1222 vaccination. The source is an adult in good health. The DNA sequence follows: TGCAGCGCTCCCAACCACTTAGCCTACAATGAGCAGTTCTTC. Its product reads: CSAPNHLAYNEQFF.